This T cell receptor (beta chain) was identified during a study of T cell repertoires in cytomegalovirus infection. Study information: Public TCR beta signatures indicated both CMV infection and matching HLA type. Findings and limits, study-wide: Cumulative frequency of public TCR beta families picked out carriers of CMV plus the relevant HLA.

On this clonotype itself: Its cognate antigen is unknown.

Germline CDR1 reads SGHAT; CDR2 reads FQNNGV. V was clipped by 6 bases and J by 5 bases; unmatched bases: 9. This CDR3 is 15 amino acids long. Via MiXCR, TCRdb re-called the reads, giving one row per CDR3 protein. The sample carries around 550,000 distinct CDR3 sequences, about 25% recorded once. The chain recombines TRBV11-2 with TRBJ2-2, with TRBD1 matching 7 bases. The clonotype was recovered from a human donor in good health (CMV status not recorded). Some clones in this sample may be carry-over from other donors' samples. The specimen sequenced was PBMCs. The CDR3: CASSSPRGSTGELFF. CDR3 nucleotide sequence: TGTGCCAGCAGTTCCCCCAGGGGGTCGACCGGGGAGCTGTTTTTT.